This T cell receptor beta chain was profiled in a study of T cell repertoires in cytomegalovirus infection. Study-level information: HLA-B-restricted CMV epitopes that are well studied were used alongside recently identified HLA-C-restricted ones. Public TCR beta signature analysis indicated the presence of both CMV infection and matching HLA type.

Trimming left V 7 bases short and J 3 bases short, with 7 bases between. This CDR3 region has 11 residues. CDR1 and CDR2 (germline): SQVTM, ANQGSEA. General study results and limits: HLA-C-restricted CMV clonotypes gave the most frequent clonotype in two of eight donors. Cumulative public TCR beta family frequency identified CMV carriers with the relevant HLA.

TCRdb independently ran MiXCR on the reads; one entry per CDR3 protein. The repertoire holds about 920,000 distinct CDR3 sequences, with approximately 32% as singletons. A single count supports this clonotype. The antigen is unknown. The sample consisted of cultured CD8+ T cells from PBMCs, taken from culture after CMV antigen stimulation. The receptor was derived from a human donor in good health (CMV status not recorded). Some clones in this sample may be carry-over from other donors' samples. This chain connects TRBV29-1 to TRBJ2-1; D gene uncertain. The CDR3 DNA is TGCAGCGGAACAGACTACAATGAGCAGTTCTTC. It is translated as CSGTDYNEQFF.